Here is one T cell receptor (beta chain) with its context. Its antigen is not known. V gave up 0 bases and J gave up 7 bases, with 13 bases separating them. Germline V gene data show CDR1 as SGHTA and CDR2 as FQGTGA. This CDR3 has 15 residues. In making TCR cDNA, 5'RACE template switching added a universal primer site and UMIs to it. One entry per CDR3 protein results from TCRdb running MiXCR on the 5' RACE reads. Here the sample spans under 250,000 distinct CDR3 sequences, 3% to 3.5% being singletons. The data derive from a study of T cells after yellow fever vaccination. Study results and limitations: The secondary T-cell response peaked on day 5, not day 15, but was weaker. Subsequent booster samples again held most clones from primary vaccination (roughly 96% CD4, just under 90% CD8).

The chain links TRBV7-3 to TRBJ2-1, with D perhaps TRBD2 (7 bases). Material: CD4+ T cells sorted from PBMCs, obtained 10 days after the yellow fever booster vaccination. The sequence was collected from a young man who received the YFV17D yellow fever vaccine. The CDR3 region is CASSLTGGAGNEQFF. For the CDR3, the DNA is TGTGCCAGCAGCTTAACTGGGGGGGCCGGTAATGAGCAGTTCTTC.